These 25 T cell receptor beta chains share one sample of origin, sequenced in a study of cytomegalovirus exposure and HLA in healthy donors. PCR involved 60 Vbeta and 13 Jbeta primers. Generated by immunoSEQ multiplex PCR, the TCRdb table keeps only in-frame clones and is missing some. The data contain approximately 120,000 clones, 70% to 80% of them seen just once; the ten biggest clones take up 3.6%. Sequencing was done on a sample of PBMCs. These receptors all stem from a man aged 35 to 55 in good health and CMV-seronegative.

The chain uses TRBV10-1 and TRBJ1-1, with D possibly being TRBD1 (5 bases). This CDR3 contains 14 residues. V was pared by 7 bases and J by 4 bases, with 16 bases between. Germline CDR1 WNHNN, CDR2 SYGVQD (reference sequence). DNA of the CDR3: TGCGCCAGCACGCGGACACCAAAGCGCACTGAAGCTTTCTTT. It translates to CASTRTPKRTEAFF.

This rearrangement joins TRBV9 to TRBJ1-2; 8 nucleotides align to TRBD1. This CDR3 is 14 amino acids long. CDR1 SGDLS and CDR2 YYNGEE come from the germline V gene. After removal of 0 bases from V and 6 bases from J, the junction contained 4 bases not matched to a gene. The CDR3 protein is CASSVEGQVNGYTF. DNA for the CDR3: TGTGCCAGCAGCGTAGAGGGACAGGTGAATGGCTACACCTTC.

The V gene is TRBV5-1, the J gene TRBJ2-2; TRBD1 matches 8 bases. Per germline, CDR1 SGHRS and CDR2 YFSETQ. CDR3 length: 15 residues. J gave up 6 bases and V 1 base, and 5 bases lay outside the gene matches. The CDR3 spells CASSLLQGGSGELFF. The CDR3 DNA reads TGCGCCAGCAGCTTGTTACAGGGGGGATCCGGGGAGCTGTTTTTT.

The rearrangement links TRBV29-1 to TRBJ2-2, with D hard to call. Germline CDR1 and CDR2: SQVTM and ANQGSEA. This CDR3 spans 12 amino acids. The CDR3 loop is CTPSRRTGELFF. In DNA form, the CDR3 reads TGCACCCCTTCCCGGCGGACCGGGGAGCTGTTTTTT.

V usage is TRBV9 and J usage is TRBJ2-1; 14 nucleotides agree with TRBD2. J gave up 4 bases and V 4 bases, and 7 bases lay outside the gene matches. The germline CDR1 and CDR2 sequences are SGDLS and YYNGEE. The CDR3 is 17 residues long. DNA of the CDR3: TGTGCCAGCAGCCTGCGGACTAGCGGGGGGCCTTACAATGAGCAGTTCTTC. Its protein product is CASSLRTSGGPYNEQFF.

The V and J genes are TRBV5-1 and TRBJ1-2; 9 bases agree with TRBD1. The germline V gene encodes CDR1 SGHRS and CDR2 YFSETQ. The CDR3 spans 14 residues. V was clipped by 7 bases and J by 2 bases; unmatched bases: 6. CDR3 in DNA: TGCGCCAGCCGACAGGGGGGTAAAAACTATGGCTACACCTTC. Amino acids: CASRQGGKNYGYTF.

This clone has only one observation. The rearrangement uses TRBV7-2 and TRBJ1-1; D is ambiguous. V lost 0 bases to trimming and J lost 1 base, with 12 bases between them. The CDR3 contains 16 residues. Looked up from germline, CDR1 is SGHTA and CDR2 is FQGNSA. CDR3 nucleotides: TGTGCCAGCAGCTTAGCGCCAACGCGGGAGAACACTGAAGCTTTCTTT. Its translation: CASSLAPTRENTEAFF.

The genes are TRBV5-1 and TRBJ2-7, with a possible D match to TRBD1 (5 bases). Trimming left V 5 bases short and J 1 base short, with 16 bases between. Germline lookup yields CDR1 SGHRS and CDR2 YFSETQ. The length of the CDR3 is 15 residues. CDR3: CASRMTASYSYEQYF. CDR3 DNA: TGCGCCAGCAGAATGACAGCGTCCTATTCCTACGAGCAGTACTTC. The variable domain in full, completed from reference TRBV5-1 and TRBJ2-7, reads KAGVTQTPRYLIKTRGQQVTLSCSPISGHRSVSWYQQTPGQGLQFLFEYFSETQRNKGNFPGRFSGRQFSNSRSEMNVSTLELGDSALYLCASRMTASYSYEQYFGPGTRLTVT.

This clone was seen a handful of times. The gene calls are TRBV5-1 and TRBJ2-7; 11 bases are shared with TRBD2. The CDR3 runs 15 residues. Germline V lookup: CDR1 SGHRS, CDR2 YFSETQ. V trimming: 0 bases; J trimming: 4 bases; junction bases outside the gene matches: 3. DNA of the CDR3: TGCGCCAGCAGCTTGGTGACTAGCGGGACTTACGAGCAGTACTTC. Translated: CASSLVTSGTYEQYF.

As for this clone: Other DNA sequences in the sample encode the same CDR3. This rearrangement joins TRBV7-9 to TRBJ1-4, with TRBD1 identical over 7 bases. Germline CDR1 and CDR2: SEHNR and FQNEAQ (reference sequence). The trim removed 5 bases at V and 4 bases at J, leaving 4 bases unmatched. This CDR3 comprises 14 residues. The CDR3 DNA follows: TGTGCCAGCAGCCCGGGACAGAGTAATGAAAAACTGTTTTTT. Translating it yields CASSPGQSNEKLFF.

The gene calls are TRBV7-8 and TRBJ2-1; D is undetermined. The germline gives CDR1 SGHVS, CDR2 FQNEAQ. Trimming stripped 1 base from V and 2 bases from J, with 3 bases between. The CDR3 runs to 13 residues. The CDR3 here is CASSLVAYNEQFF. The CDR3 nucleotides are TGTGCCAGCAGCTTAGTAGCCTACAATGAGCAGTTCTTC.

The rearrangement joins TRBV5-6 to TRBJ1-1, with TRBD1 as a possible D gene (5 bases). Trimming cost V 4 bases and J 6 bases, with 10 bases left between them. Germline assignment: CDR1 SGHDT and CDR2 YYEEEE. The CDR3 is 12 amino acids. CDR3: CASSLRGAEAFF. The CDR3 nucleotides are TGTGCCAGCAGCCTCCGGGGGGCTGAAGCTTTCTTT.

V is TRBV21-1 and J is TRBJ1-5; TRBD1, the D gene given by the table, was not confirmed from the DNA. TRBV21-1 is assigned pseudogene status. The CDR3 contains 15 residues. The CDR3 DNA sequence: TGTGCCAGCATCGAAGCAGACAGTAACAATCAGCCCCAGCATTTT. The encoded protein is CASIEADSNNQPQHF.

This rearrangement joins TRBV7-3 to TRBJ2-5, with unresolved D. The germline CDR1 and CDR2 sequences are SGHTA and FQGTGA. The CDR3 has 15 residues. Trimming removed 2 bases from V and 5 bases from J, with 15 bases in between. CDR3 region: CASSLSPNTRETQYF. The CDR3 DNA reads as TGTGCCAGCAGCTTATCGCCAAATACGAGGGAGACCCAGTACTTC.

This chain links TRBV7-3 with TRBJ1-1; the match to TRBD1 covers 8 bases. The length of the CDR3 is 15 residues. Trimming cost V 4 bases and J 7 bases; bases outside gene matches: 11. The germline V gene has CDR1 SGHTA and CDR2 FQGTGA. The CDR3 loop is CASSWWTGRMSEAFF. The CDR3 nucleotides read TGTGCCAGCAGCTGGTGGACAGGGAGGATGAGTGAAGCTTTCTTT.

This clone was counted a single time. The CDR3 sequence: CASSPPRGENTEAFF. The CDR3 nucleotides read TGTGCCAGCTCACCACCGCGGGGAGAGAACACTGAAGCTTTCTTT. The chain employs TRBV18 and TRBJ1-1, with unresolved D. There are 15 residues in the CDR3. The V end was cut by 0 bases, the J end by 1 base, with 9 bases between. The germline CDR1 and CDR2 sequences are KGHSH and LQKENI. Together with reference TRBV18 and TRBJ1-1, the CDR3 gives the full variable domain: NAGVMQNPRHLVRRRGQEARLRCSPMKGHSHVYWYRQLPEEGLKFMVYLQKENIIDESGMPKERFSAEFPKEGPSILRIQQVVRGDSAAYFCASSPPRGENTEAFFGQGTRLTVV.

This sequence joins TRBV7-2 and TRBJ1-1; unclear D gene. V was pared by 1 base and J by 10 bases, with 10 bases between. Germline CDR1 and CDR2: SGHTA and FQGNSA. The CDR3 sequence is 12 residues long. The CDR3 is CASSLVTGGAFF. CDR3 bases: TGTGCCAGCAGCTTAGTAACGGGAGGAGCTTTCTTT.

CDR3 protein: CATRPGQGRFGSPLHF. The DNA of the CDR3 is TGTGCCACCCGTCCGGGACAGGGACGATTCGGTTCACCCCTCCACTTT. This chain joins TRBV28 and TRBJ1-6; TRBD1 agrees at 9 bases. CDR1 is MDHEN and CDR2 is SYDVKM in the germline V gene. This CDR3 has 16 residues. After removal of 10 bases from V and 9 bases from J, the junction contained 16 bases not matched to a gene.

The V gene is TRBV2, the J gene TRBJ1-4; perhaps TRBD1 as D (5 bases). The germline gives CDR1 SNHLY, CDR2 FYNNEI. V was shortened by 6 bases and J by 8 bases, with 10 bases between the two germline ends. CDR3 length: 12 residues. CDR3: CASSLEGEKLFF. CDR3 nucleotide sequence: TGTGCCAGCAGCCTGGAGGGGGAAAAACTGTTTTTT.

V gene TRBV5-1 combines with J gene TRBJ2-5, with D possibly matching TRBD1 (5 bases). Near its end, the DNA agrees better with TRBJ2-7, so the J call may be wrong. The CDR3 extends over 15 amino acids. Per germline, CDR1 SGHRS and CDR2 YFSETQ. The DNA of the CDR3 is TGCGCCAGCAGCTTGTCCAGGGTCCTCTCCTACGAGCAGTACTTC. Protein sequence: CASSLSRVLSYEQYF.

The chain employs TRBV19 and TRBJ2-3; weak D call: TRBD1 (7 bases). Trimming pared 0 bases from V and 2 bases from J, leaving 12 bases between. CDR3 length: 16 residues. Germline CDR1 reads LNHDA; CDR2 reads SQIVND (reference sequence). The CDR3 DNA reads as TGTGCCAGTAGTATAGATCAGGGGGGATCCACAGATACGCAGTATTTT. Protein sequence: CASSIDQGGSTDTQYF.

The chain employs TRBV13 and TRBJ1-2, with D tentatively TRBD1 (6 bases). The V end lost 4 bases, the J end lost 1 base, and 16 bases lay between the germline ends. The germline V gene has CDR1 PRHDT and CDR2 FYEKMQ (reference sequence). This CDR3 has 16 residues. The DNA for the CDR3 is TGTGCCAGCAGCTCCGACCGGGGGGCAAATAACTATGGCTACACCTTC. Translation: CASSSDRGANNYGYTF.

The rearrangement links TRBV2 to TRBJ1-2; 7 bases are shared with TRBD1. The CDR3 covers 17 residues. Germline values: CDR1 SNHLY, CDR2 FYNNEI. The V gene end was trimmed by 9 bases and the J gene end by 1 base; junction bases not matched to a gene: 17. CDR3 bases: TGTGCCAGAAACAATGAAAGGGGGGACAGATATAACTATGGCTACACCTTC. Protein: CARNNERGDRYNYGYTF.

The chain joins TRBV5-4 to TRBJ1-1; no definite D call. Trimming pared 3 bases from V and 11 bases from J, leaving 14 bases between. This CDR3 is 12 amino acids long. The germline V gene has CDR1 SGHNT and CDR2 YYREEE (reference sequence). The CDR3 DNA reads TGTGCCAGCAGCTCCACGTACGGGGATGCTTTCTTT. Translation: CASSSTYGDAFF.

As for this clone: The junction departs from germline at one end; a sequencing error may be responsible. The genes are TRBV7-9 and TRBJ2-3; 9 bases fit TRBD2. This CDR3 is 18 amino acids long. Germline CDR1 reads SEHNR; CDR2 reads FQNEAQ (reference sequence). For the CDR3, the DNA is TGTTCCAGCAGCCACCCATCGAGGCGGGGGGGCCTTGGAGATACGCAGTATTTT. It specifies CSSSHPSRRGGLGDTQYF.